The subject of this entry is one TCR beta chain. This record belongs to a study of blood T cell repertoires in COVID-19. Study information: Specimens from acute and convalescent COVID-19 originated in the United States, Italy and Spain. From T cells, B-cell-depleted T cells, or PBMCs came the material, which was cDNA or gDNA.

J was trimmed by 2 bases and V by 2 bases; bases with no gene match: 2. This CDR3 contains 14 residues. CDR1 MDHEN and CDR2 SYDVKM come from the germline V gene. Sequenced by immunoSEQ multiplex PCR; TCRdb stores in-frame clones only, minus some. The sample consists of 200,000 to 250,000 clones, about 88% of them appearing once. The chain links TRBV28 to TRBJ2-7; the match to TRBD1 covers 8 bases. The TCR sequence derives from a woman in her fifties or sixties with COVID-19, enrolled during active disease. Sequences were obtained from peripheral blood. The CDR3 loop reads CASSLPTGAYEQYF. CDR3 bases: TGTGCCAGCAGTTTACCGACAGGGGCCTACGAGCAGTACTTC.